Included here is one TCR beta chain sequence, with context. The sample belongs to a study of control samples from healthy donors and cancer patients. Generated by immunoSEQ multiplex PCR, the TCRdb table keeps only in-frame clones and is missing some. The profile shows 110,000 to 150,000 clones, roughly 92% of them singletons. Sequenced material: blood. This receptor was obtained from a young man in good health.

The CDR3 here is CASGPGDVQETQYF. The DNA for the CDR3 is TGTGCTAGTGGTCCAGGGGACGTTCAAGAGACCCAGTACTTC. The rearrangement joins TRBV12-5 to TRBJ2-5, with TRBD1 as a possible D gene (6 bases). The CDR3 spans 14 residues. Between the trimmed V and J ends, which lost 5 bases and 2 bases, there was a span of 12 bases. CDR1 LGHNT and CDR2 FRNRAP come from the germline V gene.